Included here is one T cell receptor (beta chain) sequence, with context. V was pared by 5 bases and J by 2 bases, with 11 bases of the junction left unmatched. Germline lookup yields CDR1 LGHNA and CDR2 YNFKEQ. The CDR3 is 18 residues long. The source of the sample is a study of blood T cell repertoires in COVID-19. Looking at the study overall: Specimens from acute and convalescent COVID-19 originated in the United States, Italy and Spain. Sample material is recorded as cDNA or gDNA derived from T cells, B-cell-depleted T cells, or PBMCs.

As processed by the authors: Amplification of reference gene primers was used by the study to estimate nucleated cell counts. The repertoire was sequenced with immunoSEQ multiplex PCR; TCRdb's copy has only in-frame clones and lacks some. V, J and clone size reflect that table, while D and trimming were determined from the DNA. The sample carries about 330,000 clones, around nine tenths recorded once. What was sequenced was peripheral blood. The chain uses TRBV4-2 and TRBJ1-5; TRBD1 aligns across 11 bases. The clonotype comes from a woman aged 45-65 years with active or convalescent COVID-19. Here the CDR3 reads CASSVGTGGSVGNQPQHF. The CDR3 nucleotides are TGTGCCAGCAGCGTTGGGACAGGGGGGAGTGTGGGCAATCAGCCCCAGCATTTT.